This T cell receptor (beta chain) appears in the sequencing data of a study of OX40 agonist ivuxolimab in advanced cancers. Overall study context: Each patient was given ivuxolimab into a vein every 2 weeks, at 0.01 to 10 mg/kg. Three patients responded partially, comprising one with hepatocellular carcinoma and two with cutaneous melanoma.

The CDR3 is 17 amino acids. Looked up from germline, CDR1 is SGHRS and CDR2 is YFSETQ. Trimming removed 0 bases at V and 3 bases at J, with 19 bases between. Study-wide points: At 0.1 to 3.0 mg/kg and by week 6, clonal expansion occurred in CD4+ and CD8+ blood T cells. Some nonresponders additionally presented with little normalized T-cell clonal expansion.

This clone occurred a few times. Its antigen remains unidentified. Clones were sequenced by immunoSEQ multiplex PCR, and TCRdb holds only the in-frame ones, with some missing. The sample yields fewer than 80,000 clones, more than 70% seen once. The rearrangement uses TRBV5-1 and TRBJ2-7; D might be TRBD2 (6 bases). The source of this sequence is an adult with an advanced solid tumor such as melanoma, head and neck, liver or kidney cancer. Sequencing used CD4+ or CD8+ T cells sorted from blood, obtained in a trial of the OX40 agonist ivuxolimab. CDR3 in amino acids: CASSLVFGGFGNYEQYF. CDR3 bases: TGCGCCAGCAGCTTGGTTTTTGGGGGGTTTGGAAACTACGAGCAGTACTTC.